A selection of T cell receptor beta chains follows, all from one sample in a study of patients and donors after allogeneic stem cell transplantation. TCRdb itself ran the RT-PCR reads through MiXCR, one entry per CDR3 protein. The data show some 880,000 distinct CDR3 sequences, with approximately 19% seen just once and roughly 6% held by the top ten. Sequenced material: blood, either unsorted or a sorted T cell fraction (not recorded which). The receptors were gathered from a human donor who was either an allogeneic HSCT recipient or a stem cell or donor lymphocyte infusion donor (not recorded which). It is not recorded whose cells these are; they may come from a transplant donor. The CDR3 runs from the conserved cysteine through the conserved F or W. The order of the fields is V gene, J gene, CDR3 protein.

V: TRBV6-1
J: TRBJ2-3
CDR3: CASSNRPGSGHIGYF

V: TRBV24-1
J: TRBJ2-7
CDR3: CATRPGTGSKGRSSYEQYF

V: TRBV5-6
J: TRBJ1-2
CDR3: CATQQQGINYGYTF

V: TRBV5-1
J: TRBJ2-3
CDR3: CASSVRSTDTQYF

V: TRBV5-1
J: TRBJ1-6
CDR3: CASSLRIGGNSPLHF

V: TRBV7-3
J: TRBJ1-6
CDR3: CASSLTVTGASPLHF

V: TRBV9
J: TRBJ2-1
CDR3: CASSAETSNEQFF

V: TRBV5-6
J: TRBJ1-5
CDR3: CASSLYREPDQPQHF

V: TRBV2
J: TRBJ1-5
CDR3: CASSGDRSPQPQHF

V: TRBV20-1
J: TRBJ1-5
CDR3: CSARVTGGYQPQHF

V: TRBV12-3/TRBV12-4
J: TRBJ1-3
CDR3: CASSSGNTIYF

V: TRBV3-1
J: TRBJ1-2
CDR3: CVSGTGLGGYTF

V: TRBV11-2
J: TRBJ1-1
CDR3: CASTLRGLGTEAFF

V: TRBV29-1
J: TRBJ1-1
CDR3: CSVDRGSAEAFF

V: TRBV12-3/TRBV12-4
J: TRBJ1-1
CDR3: CASSLKGRTRPNTEAFF

V: TRBV11-2
J: TRBJ2-6
CDR3: CATEDTPYGSNVLTF